This T cell receptor (beta chain) was identified during a study of monozygotic twins with inflammatory bowel disease. Whole-study findings and limits: With inverse Simpson as the measure, TCRbeta diversity was lower in IBD patients than in healthy co-twins.

The CDR3 length is 15 residues. For this clonotype: Its target is unknown.

TCRdb reanalyzed the 5' RACE reads, giving one entry per CDR3 protein sequence and no DNA. This repertoire comprises approximately 120,000 distinct CDR3 sequences; its ten largest clones make up 12%. The J gene is TRBJ1-2, the V gene TRBV12-3 or TRBV12-4; with no DNA, the TCRdb D assignment of TRBD1 cannot be verified. The sequence derives from a human donor with ulcerative colitis or Crohn's disease, or a healthy co-twin of an affected twin (not recorded which). The sample taken for sequencing was blood. CDR3 sequence reads: CASSSRVLRHYGYTF.